The rows below give T cell receptor beta chains drawn from one sample of a study of blood T cell repertoires in COVID-19. TCRdb's copy holds only in-frame clones and misses some; the assay was immunoSEQ multiplex PCR. This sample carries 130,000 to 150,000 clones, more than 75% of them seen once, and the ten largest clones take 13%. Input material: peripheral blood. Receptors originate from a man in his 60s with active or convalescent COVID-19. Each CDR3 is given with its conserved first and last residue. Each record gives: CDR3 DNA, CDR3 protein, D gene, clone size, J gene, V gene. D genes are given only for firm matches. Clone size, where shown, is once, few, many, or a class for clones that have expanded.

CDR3 DNA: TGTGCCAGCAGCTTGAGCGGGGGTCCCTCCTACGAGCAGTACTTC
CDR3 protein: CASSLSGGPSYEQYF
D gene: TRBD2
clone size: -
J gene: TRBJ2-7
V gene: TRBV7-3

CDR3 DNA: TGCGCCAGCAGCCGGACAGGGACTGGCTACAATGAGCAGTTCTTC
CDR3 protein: CASSRTGTGYNEQFF
D gene: TRBD1
clone size: -
J gene: TRBJ2-1
V gene: TRBV5-1

CDR3 DNA: TGTGCCAGCAGCCACCCCACGGTTACCTACGAGCAGTACTTC
CDR3 protein: CASSHPTVTYEQYF
D gene: -
clone size: few
J gene: TRBJ2-7
V gene: TRBV6-5

CDR3 DNA: TGTGCCAGCTCACCAAACACCGGGACAGGGAGCGAGCAGTACTTC
CDR3 protein: CASSPNTGTGSEQYF
D gene: TRBD1
clone size: -
J gene: TRBJ2-7
V gene: TRBV18

CDR3 DNA: TGCAGCGGGGGCGATATCGGTTCACCCCTCCACTTT
CDR3 protein: CSGGDIGSPLHF
D gene: -
clone size: -
J gene: TRBJ1-6
V gene: TRBV29-1

CDR3 DNA: TGTGCCAGCTCACCGGCGGTCCAAGCGGGAACCTACGAGCAGTACTTC
CDR3 protein: CASSPAVQAGTYEQYF
D gene: TRBD2
clone size: -
J gene: TRBJ2-7
V gene: TRBV18

CDR3 DNA: TGTGCCAGCGGCGAGGGGCAGTTGCCCTACGAGCAGTACTTC
CDR3 protein: CASGEGQLPYEQYF
D gene: -
clone size: -
J gene: TRBJ2-7
V gene: TRBV9

CDR3 DNA: TGCGCCAGCAGCCCGACAGGGGGCGCGAGTTCCGAGACCCAGTACTTC
CDR3 protein: CASSPTGGASSETQYF
D gene: TRBD1
clone size: -
J gene: TRBJ2-5
V gene: TRBV5-1

CDR3 DNA: TGTGCCACCGGAGCGGACAGGAACTATGGCTACACCTTC
CDR3 protein: CATGADRNYGYTF
D gene: TRBD1
clone size: few
J gene: TRBJ1-2
V gene: TRBV15

CDR3 DNA: TGTGCTAGTGGTACTTGGGAGGATGAGCAGTTCTTC
CDR3 protein: CASGTWEDEQFF
D gene: -
clone size: -
J gene: TRBJ2-1
V gene: TRBV12-5

CDR3 DNA: TGTGCCACCAGCAGAGTACCGGGACAAATTGAAGCTTTCTTT
CDR3 protein: CATSRVPGQIEAFF
D gene: -
clone size: -
J gene: TRBJ1-1
V gene: TRBV15

CDR3 DNA: TGTGCCAGCAGTTACTTGGGACAGGGTGGTGAAGCTTTCTTT
CDR3 protein: CASSYLGQGGEAFF
D gene: TRBD1
clone size: -
J gene: TRBJ1-1
V gene: TRBV6-5

CDR3 DNA: TGTGCCAGCAGCTCTCAACCTAGGTCGGGGGTAGGAGGCTACACCTTC
CDR3 protein: CASSSQPRSGVGGYTF
D gene: -
clone size: -
J gene: TRBJ1-2
V gene: TRBV7-2

CDR3 DNA: TGTGCCAGCAGCTATACAGGGGGGGAGACCCAGTACTTC
CDR3 protein: CASSYTGGETQYF
D gene: TRBD1
clone size: -
J gene: TRBJ2-5
V gene: TRBV5-4

CDR3 DNA: TGTGCCAGCGGGCCAGATTTTGGTAGCAATCAGCCCCAGCATTTT
CDR3 protein: CASGPDFGSNQPQHF
D gene: -
clone size: -
J gene: TRBJ1-5
V gene: TRBV6-5

CDR3 DNA: TGTGCCAGTAGTATATCAGCGGGAGGCGTAAATGAGCAGTTCTTC
CDR3 protein: CASSISAGGVNEQFF
D gene: TRBD2
clone size: -
J gene: TRBJ2-1
V gene: TRBV19

CDR3 DNA: TGTGCCAGCACTAGAGGTACGCAGTATTTT
CDR3 protein: CASTRGTQYF
D gene: -
clone size: -
J gene: TRBJ2-3
V gene: TRBV2

CDR3 DNA: TGTGCCTGGAGTAGGGGGTCCTCGGGCGAGCAGTACTTC
CDR3 protein: CAWSRGSSGEQYF
D gene: -
clone size: -
J gene: TRBJ2-7
V gene: TRBV30

CDR3 DNA: TGTGCCAGCAGCTTGGGACTAGCTAATCCTTACAATGAGCAGTTCTTC
CDR3 protein: CASSLGLANPYNEQFF
D gene: TRBD2
clone size: -
J gene: TRBJ2-1
V gene: TRBV5-4

CDR3 DNA: TGCGCCAGCAGTCCGGACAGAAGTTCACCCCTCCACTTT
CDR3 protein: CASSPDRSSPLHF
D gene: -
clone size: -
J gene: TRBJ1-6
V gene: TRBV5-1

CDR3 DNA: TGTGCCAGCAGCACCGGGGGTCTCGCAAAGCCCCAGCATTTT
CDR3 protein: CASSTGGLAKPQHF
D gene: -
clone size: -
J gene: TRBJ1-5
V gene: TRBV7-2

CDR3 DNA: TGTGCCAGCAGCTTATTGGGGACAGGGGTTGATGAGCAGTTCTTC
CDR3 protein: CASSLLGTGVDEQFF
D gene: TRBD1
clone size: -
J gene: TRBJ2-1
V gene: TRBV5-6

CDR3 DNA: TGCGCCAGCAGCCAAGATACGGCTAGCGGGGAGTCCGGGGAGCTGTTTTTT
CDR3 protein: CASSQDTASGESGELFF
D gene: TRBD2
clone size: -
J gene: TRBJ2-2
V gene: TRBV4-3

CDR3 DNA: TGTGCCAGCGGGCGACTAGCGGGAGTGGATGAGCAGTTCTTC
CDR3 protein: CASGRLAGVDEQFF
D gene: TRBD2
clone size: -
J gene: TRBJ2-1
V gene: TRBV7-3

CDR3 DNA: TGTGCCAGCAGTTTTCTGCTAGCGGGAGGTACAGGGGAGCTGTTTTTT
CDR3 protein: CASSFLLAGGTGELFF
D gene: TRBD2
clone size: -
J gene: TRBJ2-2
V gene: TRBV27

CDR3 DNA: TGTGCCAGCAGCAAAGGGACTAGCGGGATTAATGAGCAGTTCTTC
CDR3 protein: CASSKGTSGINEQFF
D gene: -
clone size: -
J gene: TRBJ2-1
V gene: TRBV21-1

CDR3 DNA: TGTGCCAGCAGTGAGTTGTACAGGGGCAGCACTGAAGCTTTCTTT
CDR3 protein: CASSELYRGSTEAFF
D gene: TRBD1
clone size: -
J gene: TRBJ1-1
V gene: TRBV2

CDR3 DNA: TGTGCCAGCTCACCCCAGGGGTCCTACGAGCAGTACTTC
CDR3 protein: CASSPQGSYEQYF
D gene: -
clone size: -
J gene: TRBJ2-7
V gene: TRBV18

CDR3 DNA: TGTGCCAGCAGTTTAACGGCAGGGTACGAGCAGTACTTC
CDR3 protein: CASSLTAGYEQYF
D gene: -
clone size: -
J gene: TRBJ2-7
V gene: TRBV28

CDR3 DNA: TGTGCCAGTAGACCTTTGGACAGGGCGGGGGAGCAGTACTTC
CDR3 protein: CASRPLDRAGEQYF
D gene: TRBD1
clone size: once
J gene: TRBJ2-7
V gene: TRBV19

CDR3 DNA: TGTGCCACCCGAGGATGGGACATTATCGATAATTCACCCCTCCACTTT
CDR3 protein: CATRGWDIIDNSPLHF
D gene: -
clone size: -
J gene: TRBJ1-6
V gene: TRBV28

CDR3 DNA: TGTGCCAGCAGCCCGACTCCGGCGGGAGTCACCGGGGAGCTGTTTTTT
CDR3 protein: CASSPTPAGVTGELFF
D gene: TRBD2
clone size: -
J gene: TRBJ2-2
V gene: TRBV5-6

CDR3 DNA: TGTGCCAGCAGCCCCGGTGGTGGTAGCAATCAGCCCCAGCATTTT
CDR3 protein: CASSPGGGSNQPQHF
D gene: -
clone size: few
J gene: TRBJ1-5
V gene: TRBV7-2

CDR3 DNA: TGTGCCAGCAGCTTAACGGGGACAGGGGTTCAGCCCCAGCATTTT
CDR3 protein: CASSLTGTGVQPQHF
D gene: TRBD1
clone size: -
J gene: TRBJ1-5
V gene: TRBV7-3

CDR3 DNA: TGCGCCAGCAGCTCCCCAGATTACCAGTTGAACACCGGGGAGCTGTTTTTT
CDR3 protein: CASSSPDYQLNTGELFF
D gene: -
clone size: -
J gene: TRBJ2-2
V gene: TRBV5-1

CDR3 DNA: TGTGCCAGCAGCCAGGGGGGATTTGGGGCCAGGACGAGGGATGGCTACACCTTC
CDR3 protein: CASSQGGFGARTRDGYTF
D gene: -
clone size: -
J gene: TRBJ1-2
V gene: TRBV3-1/TRBV3-2

CDR3 DNA: TGCAGCGTTGAAAAGGACAGGGTTGGTGGCTACACCTTC
CDR3 protein: CSVEKDRVGGYTF
D gene: TRBD1
clone size: once
J gene: TRBJ1-2
V gene: TRBV29-1

CDR3 DNA: TGTGCCACCACACAAACAGGGAGCGGTGGCTACACCTTC
CDR3 protein: CATTQTGSGGYTF
D gene: -
clone size: -
J gene: TRBJ1-2
V gene: TRBV24-1

CDR3 DNA: TGTGCCAGCAGTAAACGGACAGGCGGCAAATATGGCGAAAAACTGTTTTTT
CDR3 protein: CASSKRTGGKYGEKLFF
D gene: TRBD1
clone size: -
J gene: TRBJ1-4
V gene: TRBV27

CDR3 DNA: TGTGCCAGCAGTTACGGGAGCGGGAGGAACATTCAGTACTTC
CDR3 protein: CASSYGSGRNIQYF
D gene: TRBD2
clone size: -
J gene: TRBJ2-4
V gene: TRBV6-2/TRBV6-3

CDR3 DNA: TGTGCCAGCAAGGGACTCCAAGAGACCCAGTACTTC
CDR3 protein: CASKGLQETQYF
D gene: -
clone size: medium-sized
J gene: TRBJ2-5
V gene: TRBV5-4

CDR3 DNA: TGTGCCAGCAGCCCAATTGGACAGGCCTCCTACGAGCAGTACTTC
CDR3 protein: CASSPIGQASYEQYF
D gene: TRBD1
clone size: -
J gene: TRBJ2-7
V gene: TRBV7-2

CDR3 DNA: TGCGCCAGCAGCCAAGATGCGGGAGCGGGCGGCAGGACACCCCTCCACTTT
CDR3 protein: CASSQDAGAGGRTPLHF
D gene: -
clone size: -
J gene: TRBJ1-6
V gene: TRBV4-3

CDR3 DNA: TGCAGCGTTGCAAGACAGGGGGGCACTGAAGCTTTCTTT
CDR3 protein: CSVARQGGTEAFF
D gene: TRBD1
clone size: few
J gene: TRBJ1-1
V gene: TRBV29-1

CDR3 DNA: TGCAGTGCTAATGACGTCGGTGAGCAGTTCTTC
CDR3 protein: CSANDVGEQFF
D gene: -
clone size: -
J gene: TRBJ2-1
V gene: TRBV20-1

CDR3 DNA: TGTGCCAGCAGTGTGGAGCGCTCTGGGGCCAACGTCCTGACTTTC
CDR3 protein: CASSVERSGANVLTF
D gene: -
clone size: -
J gene: TRBJ2-6
V gene: TRBV2

CDR3 DNA: TGTGCCAGCAGCCCCAGGACAGGACTCTCTGGAAACACCATATATTTT
CDR3 protein: CASSPRTGLSGNTIYF
D gene: TRBD1
clone size: -
J gene: TRBJ1-3
V gene: TRBV7-9

CDR3 DNA: TGCAGTGCTAGTGCAGCCGCGCGGTTCAGCGGTGGCTACACCTTC
CDR3 protein: CSASAAARFSGGYTF
D gene: -
clone size: -
J gene: TRBJ1-2
V gene: TRBV20-1